The sequence of this T cell receptor beta chain was determined in a study of T cell responses to AZD1222 COVID-19 vaccine. A remark on this clone: The CDR3 carries no conserved terminal phenylalanine or tryptophan, so it likely arises from a read error. The DNA is left out, because the CDR3 cannot be placed on it with certainty; the CDR3 is given as TCRdb lists it.

Counting both end residues, the CDR3 totals 11 amino acids. The germline V gene encodes CDR1 SGHRS and CDR2 YFSETQ. Using immunoSEQ multiplex PCR, the repertoire was profiled, and TCRdb retains in-frame clones only, with some absent. The sample lists around 69,000 clones, around 83% occurring once. The clonotype was recovered from an adult in good health. The source was peripheral blood, collected on day 0 of AZD1222 vaccination. The J gene is TRBJ1-2, the V gene TRBV5-1. CDR3 sequence: CASSLSSVGSA.